This is a list of T cell receptor beta chains from one sample in a study of T-cell memory formation after mild COVID-19. Using its own MiXCR run on the 5' RACE reads, TCRdb lists one record per CDR3 protein. The sample holds a few hundred thousand distinct CDR3 sequences, roughly 17% seen once. The sequenced material came from PBMCs or a T cell subset sorted from them (not recorded which). These receptors were taken from a man younger than 35 who had mild COVID-19 (a few samples of this study predate the infection). Cell type and time point are not known. Each CDR3 is given without its conserved first and last residue. The size of a clone is reported for some rows only, either as once, few or many, or as a class for expanded clones.

v_gene	abundance	j_gene	CDR3aa
TRBV27	many	TRBJ2-3	ASSNGGETDTQY
TRBV29-1	NA	TRBJ1-1	SVGDLNTEAF
TRBV6-6	NA	TRBJ1-1	ASREGDTEAF
TRBV29-1	few	TRBJ1-1	SVRDRGTEAF
TRBV14	NA	TRBJ2-7	ASSQESSEQY
TRBV24-1	NA	TRBJ2-1	ATSDPGRQGAYNEQF
TRBV5-1	many	TRBJ2-1	ASSFGGGAHNEQF
TRBV5-1	few	TRBJ2-1	ASSYAENEQF
TRBV15	NA	TRBJ1-4	ATSRDSSNEKLF
TRBV5-4	few	TRBJ1-1	ASRPGTSTEAF
TRBV18	NA	TRBJ1-3	ASSPRRTTSSGNTIY
TRBV7-9	NA	TRBJ2-3	ASSLSGPDTQY
TRBV15	few	TRBJ1-4	ATSRSGVVTEKLF
TRBV5-6	few	TRBJ2-3	ASSYSRGFSTDTQY
TRBV24-1	few	TRBJ2-3	ATKNSGGTDTQY
TRBV9	many	TRBJ2-5	ASSEGTSGAESTQY
TRBV12-3/TRBV12-4	NA	TRBJ1-3	ASSSWTGSLNTIY